This T cell receptor beta chain was identified during a study of Ad26.COV2.S vaccination and SARS-CoV-2 variants (dated by TCRdb to the early 2020s). As for the study more broadly: Vaccine-arm donors were drawn from COV1001, a multicentre, randomized, double-blind, placebo-controlled phase I-IIa trial of Ad26.COV2.S in healthy adults. Ad26.COV2.S was given intramuscularly at 5x10^10 or 1x10^11 viral particles, as a single shot or as two shots 56 days apart. The specificity and breadth of SARS-CoV-2-reactive T cell receptors after Ad26.COV2.S vaccination were assessed by TCRbeta repertoire sequencing. The TCR-sequenced set comprised around 32 samples: about 19 Ad26.COV2.S vaccine recipients, 5 placebo recipients and 8 SARS-CoV-2 convalescent individuals. Trial participants were randomized into five groups of five, in which low-dose or high-dose Ad26.COV2.S was given once or twice, or placebo was given on both occasions. Investigators remained blinded to trial group allocation during experiments and outcome assessment.

With regard to this clone: The target of this receptor is not known. No per-base quality is available; no much larger clone lies one base away.

Taken from cysteine to phenylalanine, the CDR3 has 13 residues. The entry retains the CDR3 DNA only, 39 bases that are in frame from base 1. CDR1 and CDR2 were assigned from the germline V gene as SNHLY and FYNNEI. V gives up 9 bases and J gives up 1 base, and the segment between their germline ends measures 11 bases. The sample's treatment or condition label, decoded: some 20 received Ad26.COV2.S at low or high dose, single or two shots; 5 received placebo; per-sample allocation not given. For vaccine and placebo recipients, the sequenced repertoires came from samples collected on day 63 after the first injection. Cohort 1b enrolled some 25 adults aged 18-55 years at a single site in Boston, USA, between 29 July and 7 August 2020. Ad26.COV2.S consisted of a replication-incompetent adenovirus type 26 vector by which a prefusion-stabilized SARS-CoV-2 spike protein from the original Wuhan strain was expressed.

TCRbeta CDR3 regions were sequenced with the immunoSEQ Assay. After extraction, genomic DNA underwent amplification by bias-controlled multiplex PCR, followed by high-throughput sequencing. In the source study's methods: To quantify the absolute abundance of each unique TCRbeta CDR3 region, sequences were collapsed and filtered. T cell fraction was estimated by normalization of TCRbeta template counts to usable DNA, with usable DNA being measured through amplification of reference genes present in all nucleated cells. Repertoire TCRs were annotated as SARS-CoV-2-specific when V gene, CDR3 amino acid sequence and J gene were exactly matched to a known reactive TCR set. The reference SARS-CoV-2 TCR set was derived from MIRA and filtered for enrichment in COVID-19-positive ImmuneCODE repertoires, a step that removed public or cross-reactive TCRs. Drawing on the MIRA antigens, annotated TCRs were analysed further at the level of specific ORF or position within ORF. Breadth was defined as annotated unique rearrangements over total unique productive rearrangements; depth was the summed frequency of those rearrangements. Group comparisons of TCR breadth used two-sided Wilcoxon rank-sum tests. TCRdb took over this immuneACCESS table, retaining in-frame rearrangements with V and J assigned. Such tables are incomplete; in checked studies, under half of the missing clones stem from an unresolved V gene, and the remainder is unexplained. V and J calls and clone size are as listed in that table; D and trimming were resolved from the DNA. The sample yields about 480,000 clones; around 88% were counted once. Together, the top ten hold around 13% of the sample.

Results the study describes overall, beyond this receptor: Non-spike TCR breadth was comparable between vaccine and placebo recipients, consistent with the vaccine containing only spike. According to the authors, total T cell responses may have been underestimated by the TCR breadth and depth analyses. After vaccination, spike-specific CD8+ and CD4+ T cell responses were reported to show substantial breadth. Compared with placebo recipients, Ad26.COV2.S recipients showed higher spike-specific TCR breadth (P = 0.0014). The study was not powered for comparison of responses between vaccine doses or regimens.

The receptor comes from a person aged 18-65 years who received the Ad26.COV2.S COVID-19 vaccine or a placebo. The chain employs TRBV2 and TRBJ2-3; there is no confident call for the D gene. The material sequenced was peripheral blood, taken in a trial of Ad26.COV2.S vaccine versus placebo. The DNA sequence is TGTGCCAGTGACCAGGAAGGCACAGATACGCAGTATTTT. It translates to CASDQEGTDTQYF.